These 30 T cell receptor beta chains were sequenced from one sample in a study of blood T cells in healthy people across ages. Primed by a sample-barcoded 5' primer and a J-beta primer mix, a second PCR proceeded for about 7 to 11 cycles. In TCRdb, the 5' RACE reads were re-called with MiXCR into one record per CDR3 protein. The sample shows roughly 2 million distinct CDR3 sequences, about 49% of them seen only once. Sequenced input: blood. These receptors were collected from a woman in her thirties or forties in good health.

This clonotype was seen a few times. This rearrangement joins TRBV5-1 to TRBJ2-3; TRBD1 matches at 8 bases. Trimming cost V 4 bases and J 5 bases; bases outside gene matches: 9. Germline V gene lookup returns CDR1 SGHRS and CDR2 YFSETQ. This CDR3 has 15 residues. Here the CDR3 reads CASSTGQGQIDTQYF. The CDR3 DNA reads TGCGCCAGCAGCACCGGACAGGGCCAGATAGATACGCAGTATTTT.

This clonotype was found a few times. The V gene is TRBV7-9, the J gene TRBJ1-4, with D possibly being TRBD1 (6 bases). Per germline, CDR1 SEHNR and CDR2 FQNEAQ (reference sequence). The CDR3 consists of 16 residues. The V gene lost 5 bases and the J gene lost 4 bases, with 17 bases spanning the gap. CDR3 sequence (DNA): TGTGCCAGCAGCCCGTTGTCGGGACAAAGTAATGAAAAACTGTTTTTT. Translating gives CASSPLSGQSNEKLFF.

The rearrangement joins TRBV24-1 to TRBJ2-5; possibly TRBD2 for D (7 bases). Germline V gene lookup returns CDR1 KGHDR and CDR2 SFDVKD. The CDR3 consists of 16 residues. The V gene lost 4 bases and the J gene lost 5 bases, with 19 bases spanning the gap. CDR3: CATSDPGGPMYETQYF. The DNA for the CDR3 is TGTGCCACCAGTGACCCGGGGGGCCCCATGTACGAGACCCAGTACTTC.

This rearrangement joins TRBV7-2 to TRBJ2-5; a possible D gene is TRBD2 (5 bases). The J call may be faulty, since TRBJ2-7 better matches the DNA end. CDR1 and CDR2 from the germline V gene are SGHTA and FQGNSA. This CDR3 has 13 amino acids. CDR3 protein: CASSNGVVGEQYF. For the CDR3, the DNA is TGTGCCAGCAGTAACGGGGTGGTTGGCGAGCAGTACTTC.

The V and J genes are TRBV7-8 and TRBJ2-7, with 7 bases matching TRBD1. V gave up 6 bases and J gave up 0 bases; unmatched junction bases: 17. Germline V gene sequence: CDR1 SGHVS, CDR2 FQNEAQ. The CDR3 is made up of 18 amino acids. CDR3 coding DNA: TGTGCCAGCAGGCCCGGGCTAGCTCCGGGACAGAGCTCCTACGAGCAGTACTTC. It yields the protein CASRPGLAPGQSSYEQYF.

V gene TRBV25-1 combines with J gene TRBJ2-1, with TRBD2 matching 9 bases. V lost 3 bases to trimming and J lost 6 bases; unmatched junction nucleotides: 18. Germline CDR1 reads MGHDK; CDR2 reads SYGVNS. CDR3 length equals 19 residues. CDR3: CASSEPFATAGGRGNEQFF. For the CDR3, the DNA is TGTGCCAGCAGTGAGCCGTTTGCGACAGCGGGGGGTCGTGGCAATGAGCAGTTCTTC.

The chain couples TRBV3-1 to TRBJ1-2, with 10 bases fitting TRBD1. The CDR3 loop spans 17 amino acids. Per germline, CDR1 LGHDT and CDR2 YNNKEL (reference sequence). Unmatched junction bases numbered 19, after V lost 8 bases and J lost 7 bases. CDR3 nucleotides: TGTGCCAGCGCAATGGGGGGACAGGGGCGACAAAGGGGTGGCTACACCTTC. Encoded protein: CASAMGGQGRQRGGYTF.

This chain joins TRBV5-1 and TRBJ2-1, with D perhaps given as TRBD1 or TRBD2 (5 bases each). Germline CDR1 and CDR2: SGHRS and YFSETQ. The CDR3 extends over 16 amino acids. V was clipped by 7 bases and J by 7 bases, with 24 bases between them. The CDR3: CASSPSQRGKLNEQFF. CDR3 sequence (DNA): TGCGCCAGCTCCCCCTCACAGAGGGGAAAGCTAAATGAGCAGTTCTTC.

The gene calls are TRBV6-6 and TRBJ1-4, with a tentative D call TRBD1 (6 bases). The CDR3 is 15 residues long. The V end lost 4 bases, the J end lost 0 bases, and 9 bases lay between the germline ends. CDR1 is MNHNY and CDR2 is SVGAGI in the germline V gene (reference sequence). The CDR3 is CASSWDIATNEKLFF. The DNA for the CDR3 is TGTGCCAGCAGTTGGGACATCGCAACTAATGAAAAACTGTTTTTT.

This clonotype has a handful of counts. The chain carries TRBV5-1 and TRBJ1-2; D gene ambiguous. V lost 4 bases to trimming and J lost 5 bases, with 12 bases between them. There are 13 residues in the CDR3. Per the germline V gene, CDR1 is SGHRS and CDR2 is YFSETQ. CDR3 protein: CASSLALGYGYTF. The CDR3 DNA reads TGCGCCAGCAGCCTGGCCCTGGGATATGGCTACACCTTC.

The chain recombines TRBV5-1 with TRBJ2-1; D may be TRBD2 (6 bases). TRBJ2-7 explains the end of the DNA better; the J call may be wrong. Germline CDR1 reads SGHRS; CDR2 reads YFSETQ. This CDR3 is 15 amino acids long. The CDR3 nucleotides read TGCGCCAGCAGCCGGGCGGGGAACTCCTACAATGAGCAGTACTTC. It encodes CASSRAGNSYNEQYF.

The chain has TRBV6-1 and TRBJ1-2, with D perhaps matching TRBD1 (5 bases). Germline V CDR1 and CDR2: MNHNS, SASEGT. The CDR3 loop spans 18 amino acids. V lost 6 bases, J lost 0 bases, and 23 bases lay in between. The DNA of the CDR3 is TGTGCCAGCAGCAACCTCGGGACGAACGTCCTGGCTAACTATGGCTACACCTTC. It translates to CASSNLGTNVLANYGYTF.

CDR3 residues: CSARVGDRRDEQYF. CDR3 nucleotide sequence: TGCAGTGCTAGAGTAGGGGACAGGCGTGACGAGCAGTACTTC. The chain has TRBV20-1 and TRBJ2-5; 8 nucleotides match TRBD1. The assigned J gene may be wrong: the sequence end matches TRBJ2-7 better. The CDR3 is 14 amino acids. Germline CDR1 and CDR2: DFQATT and SNEGSKA (reference sequence).

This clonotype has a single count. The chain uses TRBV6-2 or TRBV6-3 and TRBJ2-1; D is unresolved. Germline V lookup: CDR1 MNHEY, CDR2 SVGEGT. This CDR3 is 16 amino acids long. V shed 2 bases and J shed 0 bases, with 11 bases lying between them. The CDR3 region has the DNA TGTGCCAGCAGTTACCTTGGGGTCAGCTCCTACAATGAGCAGTTCTTC. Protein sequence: CASSYLGVSSYNEQFF.

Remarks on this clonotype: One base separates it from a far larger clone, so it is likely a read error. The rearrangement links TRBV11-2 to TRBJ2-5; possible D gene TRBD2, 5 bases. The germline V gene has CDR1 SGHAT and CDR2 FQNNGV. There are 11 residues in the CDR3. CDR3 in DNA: TGTGCCAGCAGGGGTGGGGAGACCCTGTACTTC. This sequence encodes CASRGGETLYF.

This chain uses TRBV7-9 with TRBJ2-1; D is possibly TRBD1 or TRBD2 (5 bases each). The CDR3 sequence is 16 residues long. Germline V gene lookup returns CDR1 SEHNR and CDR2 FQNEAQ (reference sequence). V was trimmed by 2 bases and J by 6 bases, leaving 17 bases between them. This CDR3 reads CASSLSTAGTGNEQFF. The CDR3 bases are TGTGCCAGCAGCTTAAGTACGGCAGGGACGGGCAATGAGCAGTTCTTC. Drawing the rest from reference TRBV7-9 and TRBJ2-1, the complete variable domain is DTGVSQNPRHKITKRGQNVTFRCDPISEHNRLYWYRQTLGQGPEFLTYFQNEAQLEKSRLLSDRFSAERPKGSFSTLEIQRTEQGDSAMYLCASSLSTAGTGNEQFFGPGTRLTVL.

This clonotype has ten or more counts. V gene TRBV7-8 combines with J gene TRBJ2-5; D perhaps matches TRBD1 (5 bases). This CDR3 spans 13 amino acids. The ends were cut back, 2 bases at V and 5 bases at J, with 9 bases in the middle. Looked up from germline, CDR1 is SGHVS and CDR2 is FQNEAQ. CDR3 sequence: CASSLRGAETQYF. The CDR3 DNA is TGTGCCAGCAGCTTAAGGGGCGCGGAGACCCAGTACTTC.

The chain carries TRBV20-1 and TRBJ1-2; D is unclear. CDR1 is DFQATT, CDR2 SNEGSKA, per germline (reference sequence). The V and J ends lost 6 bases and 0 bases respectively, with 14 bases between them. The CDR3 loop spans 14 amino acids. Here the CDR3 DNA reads TGCAGTGCCAGCAGGACGCACGCTAACTATGGCTACACCTTC. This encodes CSASRTHANYGYTF.

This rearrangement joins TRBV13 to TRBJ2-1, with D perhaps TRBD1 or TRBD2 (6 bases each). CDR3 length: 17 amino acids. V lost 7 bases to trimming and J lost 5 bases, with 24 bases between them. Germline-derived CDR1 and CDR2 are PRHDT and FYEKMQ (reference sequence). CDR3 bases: TGTGCCAGCACTTCCGGTTGGGGGGCTAACTTCCACAATGAGCAGTTCTTC. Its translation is CASTSGWGANFHNEQFF.

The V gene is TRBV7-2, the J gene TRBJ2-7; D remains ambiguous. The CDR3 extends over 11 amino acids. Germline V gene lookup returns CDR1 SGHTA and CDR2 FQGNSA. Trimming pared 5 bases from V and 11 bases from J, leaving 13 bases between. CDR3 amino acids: CASSIAESEYF. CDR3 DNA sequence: TGTGCCAGCAGCATCGCAGAGTCAGAGTACTTC.

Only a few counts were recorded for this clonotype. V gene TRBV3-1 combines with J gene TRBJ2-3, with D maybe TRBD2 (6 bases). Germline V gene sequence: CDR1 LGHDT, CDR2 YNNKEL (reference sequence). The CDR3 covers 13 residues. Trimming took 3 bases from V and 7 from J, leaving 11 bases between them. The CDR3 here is CASSQGLQNTQYF. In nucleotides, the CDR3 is TGTGCCAGCAGCCAGGGACTCCAAAATACGCAGTATTTT.

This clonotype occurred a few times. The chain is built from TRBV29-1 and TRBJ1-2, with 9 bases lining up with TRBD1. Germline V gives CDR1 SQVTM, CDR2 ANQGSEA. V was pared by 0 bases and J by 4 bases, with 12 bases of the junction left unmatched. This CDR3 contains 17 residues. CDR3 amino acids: CSVEDRGQGRSGYGYTF. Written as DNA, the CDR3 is TGCAGCGTTGAAGATCGGGGACAGGGACGGTCGGGCTATGGCTACACCTTC.

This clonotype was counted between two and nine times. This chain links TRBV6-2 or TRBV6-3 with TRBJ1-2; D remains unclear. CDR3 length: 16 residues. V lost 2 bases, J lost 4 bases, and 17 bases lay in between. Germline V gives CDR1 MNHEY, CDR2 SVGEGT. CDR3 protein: CASSYSGHLLVYGYTF. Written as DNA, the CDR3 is TGTGCCAGCAGTTACAGCGGGCACCTGTTGGTCTATGGCTACACCTTC.

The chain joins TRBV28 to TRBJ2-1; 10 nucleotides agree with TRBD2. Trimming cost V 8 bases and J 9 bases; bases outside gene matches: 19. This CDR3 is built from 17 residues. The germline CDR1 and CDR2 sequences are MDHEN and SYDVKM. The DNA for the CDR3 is TGTGCCAGCGAAGCTCCCAGCGGGGGGGCCCATTGGGGTGAGCAGTTCTTC. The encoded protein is CASEAPSGGAHWGEQFF.

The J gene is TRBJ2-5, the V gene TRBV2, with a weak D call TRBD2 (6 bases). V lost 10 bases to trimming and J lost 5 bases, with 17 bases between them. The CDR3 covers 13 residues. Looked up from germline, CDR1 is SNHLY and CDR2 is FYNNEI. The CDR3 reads CATHARGQETQYF. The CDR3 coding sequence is TGTGCCACTCATGCGCGGGGCCAGGAGACCCAGTACTTC.

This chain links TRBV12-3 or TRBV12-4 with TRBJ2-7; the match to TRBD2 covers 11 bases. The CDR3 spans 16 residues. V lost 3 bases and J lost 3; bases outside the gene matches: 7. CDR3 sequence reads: CASSLGTSGMSYEQYF. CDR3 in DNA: TGTGCCAGCAGTTTGGGGACTAGCGGTATGAGCTACGAGCAGTACTTC.

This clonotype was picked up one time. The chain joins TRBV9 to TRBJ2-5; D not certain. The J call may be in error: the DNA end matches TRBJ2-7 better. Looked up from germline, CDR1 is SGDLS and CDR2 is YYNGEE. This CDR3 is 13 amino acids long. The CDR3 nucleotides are TGTGCCAGCAGCGCCTCGAGGAGCTCCGAGCAGTACTTC. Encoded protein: CASSASRSSEQYF.

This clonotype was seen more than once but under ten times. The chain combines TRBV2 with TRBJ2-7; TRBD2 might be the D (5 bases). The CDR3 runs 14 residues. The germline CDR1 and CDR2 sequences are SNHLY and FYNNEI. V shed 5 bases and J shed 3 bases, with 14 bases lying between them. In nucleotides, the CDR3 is TGTGCCAGCAGTAAAGGACTTCTGATCTACGAGCAGTACTTC. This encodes CASSKGLLIYEQYF. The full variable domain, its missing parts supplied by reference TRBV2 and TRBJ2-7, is EPEVTQTPSHQVTQMGQEVILRCVPISNHLYFYWYRQILGQKVEFLVSFYNNEISEKSEIFDDQFSVERPDGSNFTLKIRSTKLEDSAMYFCASSKGLLIYEQYFGPGTRLTVT.

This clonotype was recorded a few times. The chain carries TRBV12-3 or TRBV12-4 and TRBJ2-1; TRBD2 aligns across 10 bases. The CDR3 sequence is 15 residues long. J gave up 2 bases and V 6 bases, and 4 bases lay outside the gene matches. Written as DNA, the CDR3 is TGTGCCAGCAGAAAAAGCGGGGGGGCCTACAATGAGCAGTTCTTC. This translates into CASRKSGGAYNEQFF.

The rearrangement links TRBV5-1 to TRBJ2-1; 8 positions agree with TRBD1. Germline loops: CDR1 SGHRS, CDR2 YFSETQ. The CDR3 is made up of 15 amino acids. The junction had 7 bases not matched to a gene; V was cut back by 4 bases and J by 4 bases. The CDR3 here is CASSTTGAIYNEQFF. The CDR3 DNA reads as TGCGCCAGCAGCACGACAGGGGCAATATACAATGAGCAGTTCTTC.